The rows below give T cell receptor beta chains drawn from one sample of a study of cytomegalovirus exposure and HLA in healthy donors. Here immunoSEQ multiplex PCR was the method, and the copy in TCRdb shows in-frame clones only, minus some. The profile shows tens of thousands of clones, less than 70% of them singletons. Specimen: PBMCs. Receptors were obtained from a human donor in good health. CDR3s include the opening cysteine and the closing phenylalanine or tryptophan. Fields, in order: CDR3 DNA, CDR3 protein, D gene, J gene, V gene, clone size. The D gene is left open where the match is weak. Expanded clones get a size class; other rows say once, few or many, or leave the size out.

CDR3nt: TGTGCCAGCAGCGAAGGCGGGGGGGTCTACGAGCAGTACTTC; CDR3aa: CASSEGGGVYEQYF; d_gene: TRBD2; j_gene: TRBJ2-7; v_gene: TRBV9; abundance: NA
CDR3nt: TGTGCCAGCAGTCGGGACAGACTGAACACTGAAGCTTTCTTT; CDR3aa: CASSRDRLNTEAFF; d_gene: TRBD1; j_gene: TRBJ1-1; v_gene: TRBV6-1; abundance: NA
CDR3nt: TGTGCCAGCAGCTTAGGTGGGGGGGCCGATACGCAGTATTTT; CDR3aa: CASSLGGGADTQYF; d_gene: NA; j_gene: TRBJ2-3; v_gene: TRBV7-2; abundance: NA
CDR3nt: TGTGCCAGCAGTGTAATCAGGGCGGATGAGCAGTTCTTC; CDR3aa: CASSVIRADEQFF; d_gene: NA; j_gene: TRBJ2-1; v_gene: TRBV27; abundance: once
CDR3nt: TGTTCCAGCAGCTTAGGGGCCCTCTCCCATGAAAAACTGTTTTTT; CDR3aa: CSSSLGALSHEKLFF; d_gene: NA; j_gene: TRBJ1-4; v_gene: TRBV7-9; abundance: NA
CDR3nt: TGTGCCAGCAGCTTGAGACAGGGCAAAGCTAGCACAGATACGCAGTATTTT; CDR3aa: CASSLRQGKASTDTQYF; d_gene: TRBD1; j_gene: TRBJ2-3; v_gene: TRBV9; abundance: NA
CDR3nt: TGTGCCAGCAGCTCCGGGGGAGGGGGATCCTACGAGCAGTACTTC; CDR3aa: CASSSGGGGSYEQYF; d_gene: NA; j_gene: TRBJ2-7; v_gene: TRBV6-5; abundance: few
CDR3nt: TGTGCCAGCACCCAGACAGCAAGCTCTGGAAACACCATATATTTT; CDR3aa: CASTQTASSGNTIYF; d_gene: NA; j_gene: TRBJ1-3; v_gene: TRBV5-5; abundance: NA
CDR3nt: TGCAGCGTTGAAGCTCCGCCGGAAAGGGGCGCCCCAGAAAACATTCAGTACTTC; CDR3aa: CSVEAPPERGAPENIQYF; d_gene: NA; j_gene: TRBJ2-4; v_gene: TRBV29-1; abundance: NA
CDR3nt: TGTGCCAGCAGTGAGTGGTTTAGGCCCCGACTTGGAAACACCATATATTTT; CDR3aa: CASSEWFRPRLGNTIYF; d_gene: NA; j_gene: TRBJ1-3; v_gene: TRBV6-1; abundance: few
CDR3nt: TGTGCCAGCAGCTGGGGGACAGCCGACACTGAAGCTTTCTTT; CDR3aa: CASSWGTADTEAFF; d_gene: TRBD1; j_gene: TRBJ1-1; v_gene: TRBV5-6; abundance: NA
CDR3nt: TGCGCCAGCAGCCAAGCAGACAGGAGGAACACTGAAGCTTTCTTT; CDR3aa: CASSQADRRNTEAFF; d_gene: NA; j_gene: TRBJ1-1; v_gene: TRBV4-3; abundance: NA
CDR3nt: TGTGCCAGCAGCTTAGGGCAAGGGGTCGAGCAGTACTTC; CDR3aa: CASSLGQGVEQYF; d_gene: NA; j_gene: TRBJ2-7; v_gene: TRBV7-6; abundance: few
CDR3nt: TGTGCCAGCATCGAGGGCCGTATAGCTTTCTTT; CDR3aa: CASIEGRIAFF; d_gene: NA; j_gene: TRBJ1-1; v_gene: TRBV6-6; abundance: once
CDR3nt: TGTGCCAGCAGCGTAGCCCCCTTAACAGATCTATATTTT; CDR3aa: CASSVAPLTDLYF; d_gene: NA; j_gene: TRBJ1-3; v_gene: TRBV9; abundance: NA
CDR3nt: TGTGCCAGCAGCGTGCTAGCGGGGGGGGACACCGGGGAGCTGTTTTTT; CDR3aa: CASSVLAGGDTGELFF; d_gene: TRBD2; j_gene: TRBJ2-2; v_gene: TRBV9; abundance: NA
CDR3nt: TGTGCCAGCAGCTTAAATATGAACAGGGGGACCACAGATACGCAGTATTTT; CDR3aa: CASSLNMNRGTTDTQYF; d_gene: TRBD1; j_gene: TRBJ2-3; v_gene: TRBV7-3; abundance: NA
CDR3nt: TGTGCCTACAAACCCCGGGACAGGGATCACTATGGCTACACCTTC; CDR3aa: CAYKPRDRDHYGYTF; d_gene: TRBD1; j_gene: TRBJ1-2; v_gene: TRBV30; abundance: NA
CDR3nt: TGTGCCAGCAGTGCCCCGTGGTACGGGGGGGATCAGCCCCAGCATTTT; CDR3aa: CASSAPWYGGDQPQHF; d_gene: NA; j_gene: TRBJ1-5; v_gene: TRBV6-6; abundance: NA
CDR3nt: TGTGCCAGCAGCCCGGGACAGGGGGCCTACACCTTC; CDR3aa: CASSPGQGAYTF; d_gene: TRBD1; j_gene: TRBJ1-2; v_gene: TRBV7-3; abundance: NA
CDR3nt: TGTGCCAGCAGTTCCTCTTCCGGACTAGCGGGGGGAAGGAATACGCAGTATTTT; CDR3aa: CASSSSSGLAGGRNTQYF; d_gene: TRBD2; j_gene: TRBJ2-3; v_gene: TRBV28; abundance: NA
CDR3nt: TGTGCCTGGAGTCCGGGACAGAAAAAAGAGACCCAGTACTTC; CDR3aa: CAWSPGQKKETQYF; d_gene: TRBD1; j_gene: TRBJ2-5; v_gene: TRBV30; abundance: NA
CDR3nt: TGTGCCAGCAGCTTAGGATTACAGGGAGGGAACTATGGCTACACCTTC; CDR3aa: CASSLGLQGGNYGYTF; d_gene: NA; j_gene: TRBJ1-2; v_gene: TRBV7-2; abundance: few
CDR3nt: TGTGCCAGCAGGGGACAGGGAGCCCTCTATGGCTACACCTTC; CDR3aa: CASRGQGALYGYTF; d_gene: TRBD1; j_gene: TRBJ1-2; v_gene: TRBV27; abundance: NA
CDR3nt: TGTGCTAGCAGCTTAGGCGGGGGGGGAGATACGCAGTATTTT; CDR3aa: CASSLGGGGDTQYF; d_gene: TRBD2; j_gene: TRBJ2-3; v_gene: TRBV7-7; abundance: NA
CDR3nt: TGTGCCAATGTGTGGGAGTACCCGCCTTCTGGAAACACCATATATTTT; CDR3aa: CANVWEYPPSGNTIYF; d_gene: NA; j_gene: TRBJ1-3; v_gene: TRBV6-4; abundance: once
CDR3nt: TGTGCCTGGATTTTAGGTGGACAGAGAGAAGCTTTCTTT; CDR3aa: CAWILGGQREAFF; d_gene: NA; j_gene: TRBJ1-1; v_gene: TRBV30; abundance: NA
CDR3nt: TGTGCCAGCAGACAGGGTGGCCAGGGGTTGAGGGCGAATGAAGCTTTCTTT; CDR3aa: CASRQGGQGLRANEAFF; d_gene: NA; j_gene: TRBJ1-1; v_gene: TRBV2; abundance: NA
CDR3nt: TGTGCCAGCTCACCAGCAGGGGGCGGTGGGGCCAACGTCCTGACTTTC; CDR3aa: CASSPAGGGGANVLTF; d_gene: TRBD1; j_gene: TRBJ2-6; v_gene: TRBV18; abundance: NA
CDR3nt: TGTGCCTTTCTCAAACAGGGATGGAGCGAGCAGTACTTC; CDR3aa: CAFLKQGWSEQYF; d_gene: NA; j_gene: TRBJ2-7; v_gene: TRBV30; abundance: NA
CDR3nt: TGTGCCACAGCAGGCCCCTCCTACGAGCAGTACTTC; CDR3aa: CATAGPSYEQYF; d_gene: NA; j_gene: TRBJ2-7; v_gene: TRBV19; abundance: medium-sized
CDR3nt: TGCGCCAGCAGCCAAGGCGGGGGGGCCGCCTACGAGCAGTACTTC; CDR3aa: CASSQGGGAAYEQYF; d_gene: TRBD2; j_gene: TRBJ2-7; v_gene: TRBV4-3; abundance: NA
CDR3nt: TGTGCCAGCGACCCGGGACAGAACATGAACACTGAAGCTTTCTTT; CDR3aa: CASDPGQNMNTEAFF; d_gene: TRBD1; j_gene: TRBJ1-1; v_gene: TRBV2; abundance: few
CDR3nt: TGTGCCAGCTCCCGGGACAGTCAGGAAAAACTGTTTTTT; CDR3aa: CASSRDSQEKLFF; d_gene: TRBD1; j_gene: TRBJ1-4; v_gene: TRBV6-5; abundance: few
CDR3nt: TGTGCCACCAGCAGAGAGCCAGGGATTGAAAAACTGTTTTTT; CDR3aa: CATSREPGIEKLFF; d_gene: NA; j_gene: TRBJ1-4; v_gene: TRBV15; abundance: NA
CDR3nt: TGTGCCAGCAGTGGCTCCCTGGCCCCTGGGACAGAAGGTGGCTACACCTTC; CDR3aa: CASSGSLAPGTEGGYTF; d_gene: TRBD1; j_gene: TRBJ1-2; v_gene: TRBV25-1; abundance: NA
CDR3nt: TGCGCCAGCAGCTTGGGACTAGCGGGGGGGGAATACAATGAGCAGTTCTTC; CDR3aa: CASSLGLAGGEYNEQFF; d_gene: TRBD2; j_gene: TRBJ2-1; v_gene: TRBV5-1; abundance: NA
CDR3nt: TGTGCCAGCAGTCAAAGGGGCCAGCCCGCATATGGCTACACCTTC; CDR3aa: CASSQRGQPAYGYTF; d_gene: NA; j_gene: TRBJ1-2; v_gene: TRBV6-1; abundance: NA
CDR3nt: TGTGCCTGGAGTAGGGGGAACATGGGAGGCTACACCTTC; CDR3aa: CAWSRGNMGGYTF; d_gene: NA; j_gene: TRBJ1-2; v_gene: TRBV30; abundance: few
CDR3nt: TGTGCCAGCAGCTCGGACACCTATACAGATACGCAGTATTTT; CDR3aa: CASSSDTYTDTQYF; d_gene: NA; j_gene: TRBJ2-3; v_gene: TRBV7-3; abundance: NA
CDR3nt: TGCGCCAGCAGCTTGGGACTAGCGGGGGGCGGGTACAATGAGCAGTTCTTC; CDR3aa: CASSLGLAGGGYNEQFF; d_gene: TRBD2; j_gene: TRBJ2-1; v_gene: TRBV5-1; abundance: NA
CDR3nt: TGCGCCAGCAGCTTGGAAGGGAGCTCCTACAATGAGCAGTTCTTC; CDR3aa: CASSLEGSSYNEQFF; d_gene: NA; j_gene: TRBJ2-1; v_gene: TRBV5-1; abundance: NA
CDR3nt: TGCGCCAGCAGGAACCCAGGGGCTAACACTGAAGCTTTCTTT; CDR3aa: CASRNPGANTEAFF; d_gene: NA; j_gene: TRBJ1-1; v_gene: TRBV4-1; abundance: NA
CDR3nt: TGTGCCAGTAGTATAGGGTACTTAAATCAGCCCCAGCATTTT; CDR3aa: CASSIGYLNQPQHF; d_gene: NA; j_gene: TRBJ1-5; v_gene: TRBV19; abundance: NA
CDR3nt: TGTGCCAGCAGTGAGTTTTGGGGGGGGACCTACGAGCAGTACTTC; CDR3aa: CASSEFWGGTYEQYF; d_gene: TRBD2; j_gene: TRBJ2-7; v_gene: TRBV2; abundance: NA
CDR3nt: TGTGCCATCAGTGACCGGACAGGGGCTTACTCCTACGAGCAGTACTTC; CDR3aa: CAISDRTGAYSYEQYF; d_gene: TRBD1; j_gene: TRBJ2-7; v_gene: TRBV10-3; abundance: NA
CDR3nt: TGTGCCAGCACCACCCAGGGGAGCAATCAGCCCCAGCATTTT; CDR3aa: CASTTQGSNQPQHF; d_gene: NA; j_gene: TRBJ1-5; v_gene: TRBV6-6; abundance: few
CDR3nt: TGTGCCAGCAGTGGGGGAAGCGGGCACTCCTACAATGAGCAGTTCTTC; CDR3aa: CASSGGSGHSYNEQFF; d_gene: NA; j_gene: TRBJ2-1; v_gene: TRBV2; abundance: NA
CDR3nt: TGTGCCAGCCTCCGAGGGGGCTCTGGAAACACCATATATTTT; CDR3aa: CASLRGGSGNTIYF; d_gene: NA; j_gene: TRBJ1-3; v_gene: TRBV7-9; abundance: NA
CDR3nt: TGTGCCAGCTCACCCGGGACAGGGGGCCCTCCGGCATTC; CDR3aa: CASSPGTGGPPAF; d_gene: TRBD1; j_gene: TRBJ2-7; v_gene: TRBV18; abundance: few
CDR3nt: TGCAGCGTTAAGGAGCGGGGGGGCCGGGGGGATGAGCAGTTCTTC; CDR3aa: CSVKERGGRGDEQFF; d_gene: TRBD2; j_gene: TRBJ2-1; v_gene: TRBV29-1; abundance: NA
CDR3nt: TGTGCCAGCTCACCAAACAGGGACGCAATCTATGGCTACACCTTC; CDR3aa: CASSPNRDAIYGYTF; d_gene: NA; j_gene: TRBJ1-2; v_gene: TRBV18; abundance: NA
CDR3nt: TGTGCCAGCAGACCCATAGCGGGGGGGCCCCAAGAGACCCAGTACTTC; CDR3aa: CASRPIAGGPQETQYF; d_gene: TRBD2; j_gene: TRBJ2-5; v_gene: TRBV11-2; abundance: NA
CDR3nt: TGTGCCATCAGTGAGTCAGGAGGATCGATATCCACAGATACGCAGTATTTT; CDR3aa: CAISESGGSISTDTQYF; d_gene: NA; j_gene: TRBJ2-3; v_gene: TRBV10-3; abundance: NA
CDR3nt: TGTGCCAGTAGTACGTGGGACAGGGGTTCCTACGAGCAGTACTTC; CDR3aa: CASSTWDRGSYEQYF; d_gene: TRBD1; j_gene: TRBJ2-7; v_gene: TRBV19; abundance: few
CDR3nt: TGTGCCAGCAGTTACCGACAGGGCGGTAATGAAAAACTGTTTTTT; CDR3aa: CASSYRQGGNEKLFF; d_gene: TRBD1; j_gene: TRBJ1-4; v_gene: TRBV6-6; abundance: once
CDR3nt: TGTGCCAGCAGCCCCGACGTAAGGGGCCTAGCCTACGAGCAGTACTTC; CDR3aa: CASSPDVRGLAYEQYF; d_gene: NA; j_gene: TRBJ2-7; v_gene: TRBV11-2; abundance: few
CDR3nt: TGTGCCTCAGGGGCCAGCACAGATACGCAGTATTTT; CDR3aa: CASGASTDTQYF; d_gene: NA; j_gene: TRBJ2-3; v_gene: TRBV19; abundance: few